The 18 T cell receptor beta chains given below trace back to one sample, sequenced in a study of tumour-infiltrating T cells in Burkitt lymphoma. Profiling relied on immunoSEQ multiplex PCR, and the TCRdb table lists in-frame clones only, not all of them. Among some 5,500 clones, 9.5% to 10% were seen once, and the ten largest hold around 2%. Sequencing was carried out using tumor tissue. Source of these receptors: a human donor with diffuse large B-cell lymphoma.

The V gene is TRBV18, the J gene TRBJ1-2; 8 nucleotides match TRBD1. The CDR3 runs to 15 residues. V lost 1 base and J lost 7; bases outside the gene matches: 8. Germline assignment: CDR1 KGHSH and CDR2 LQKENI. The CDR3 DNA sequence: TGTGCCAGCTCACCACTGACAGGGGATTTGGGTGGCTACACCTTC. The encoded protein is CASSPLTGDLGGYTF.

This chain joins TRBV19 and TRBJ2-3, with TRBD2 matching over 7 bases. Per the germline V gene, CDR1 is LNHDA and CDR2 is SQIVND (reference sequence). Trimming cost V 3 bases and J 2 bases; bases outside gene matches: 11. CDR3 length: 17 residues. CDR3 sequence (DNA): TGTGCCAGTAGTATTGAATATGGCGGGGGAGACACAGATACGCAGTATTTT. Amino acid sequence: CASSIEYGGGDTDTQYF.

The V gene is TRBV5-1, the J gene TRBJ2-5; TRBD1 is a possible D gene (5 bases). The germline V and J ends were trimmed by 8 bases and 5 bases, with 16 bases remaining between them. The CDR3 contains 13 residues. Germline-derived CDR1 and CDR2 are SGHRS and YFSETQ. The CDR3 protein is CASNPSGAETQYF. CDR3 DNA: TGCGCCAGTAATCCTTCTGGGGCCGAGACCCAGTACTTC.

The V gene is TRBV11-2, the J gene TRBJ2-7; D might be TRBD1 (5 bases). The V and J ends lost 5 bases and 3 bases respectively, with 17 bases between them. The CDR3 runs to 15 residues. CDR1 is SGHAT and CDR2 is FQNNGV in the germline V gene. The chain's CDR3 is CASSLRYQGFYEQYF. DNA of the CDR3: TGTGCCAGCAGCCTAAGGTATCAGGGCTTCTACGAGCAGTACTTC.

J is TRBJ2-7 and V is TRBV10-2; TRBD1 agrees at 7 bases. The CDR3 covers 14 residues. The trim removed 6 bases at V and 2 bases at J, leaving 7 bases unmatched. Germline CDR1 reads WSHSY; CDR2 reads SAAADI. The DNA of the CDR3 is TGCGCCAGCAGACCCGACAGGGCCCCCTACGAGCAGTACTTC. Translating it yields CASRPDRAPYEQYF.

The V call is TRBV19, the J call TRBJ2-5; D is ambiguous. V was trimmed by 6 bases and J by 5 bases, leaving 19 bases between them. The CDR3 covers 15 residues. Germline V CDR1 and CDR2: LNHDA, SQIVND (reference sequence). CDR3 loop: CASRLSMVFTETQYF. CDR3 DNA: TGTGCCAGTAGGCTATCGATGGTTTTTACGGAGACCCAGTACTTC.

The genes are TRBV5-1 and TRBJ2-5; D call uncertain. CDR3 length: 14 residues. Germline values: CDR1 SGHRS, CDR2 YFSETQ. The V gene lost 3 bases and the J gene lost 5 bases, with 14 bases spanning the gap. CDR3 nucleotides: TGCGCCAGCAGCTCTTCCAACCGGTGGGAGACCCAGTACTTC. As protein: CASSSSNRWETQYF.

V and J are TRBV2 and TRBJ2-1; 7 bases align to TRBD2. This CDR3 region has 13 residues. V lost 6 bases, J lost 6 bases, and 5 bases stayed unmatched. Germline values: CDR1 SNHLY, CDR2 FYNNEI. The CDR3 DNA sequence: TGTGCCAGCAGCTACGGACTAGGCAATGAGCAGTTCTTC. Its translation: CASSYGLGNEQFF.

The chain links TRBV7-9 to TRBJ1-1; 7 bases fit TRBD1. Germline values: CDR1 SEHNR, CDR2 FQNEAQ (reference sequence). V lost 5 bases to trimming and J lost 1 base; unmatched junction nucleotides: 1. The CDR3 runs to 13 residues. The CDR3 sequence: CASSRQGNTEAFF. CDR3 in DNA: TGTGCCAGCAGCCGACAGGGGAACACTGAAGCTTTCTTT.

This clone was observed a handful of times. V is TRBV10-3 and J is TRBJ1-6, with unresolved D. Trimming removed 6 bases from V and 5 bases from J, with 11 bases in between. This CDR3 is built from 14 residues. Germline CDR1 ENHRY, CDR2 SYGVKD. This CDR3 reads CAIRGVSNNSPLHF. Here the CDR3 DNA reads TGTGCCATCAGGGGAGTGTCTAATAATTCACCCCTCCACTTT.

In this sample, this clone turned up a few times. The chain is built from TRBV30 and TRBJ1-2, with 7 bases aligning to TRBD1. Germline V gives CDR1 GTSNPN, CDR2 SVGIG (reference sequence). V was pared by 3 bases and J by 4 bases, with 8 bases of the junction left unmatched. CDR3 size: 14 residues. As DNA, the CDR3 is TGTGCCTGGAGATCAAAGGGGGCCCTCTATGGCTACACCTTC. Protein sequence: CAWRSKGALYGYTF. The full variable domain, rest sourced from reference TRBV30 and TRBJ1-2, is SQTIHQWPATLVQPVGSPLSLECTVEGTSNPNLYWYRQAAGRGLQLLFYSVGIGQISSEVPQNLSASRPQDRQFILSSKKLLLSDSGFYLCAWRSKGALYGYTFGSGTRLTVV.

This clone turned up a few times. The chain joins TRBV7-9 to TRBJ2-5; D perhaps matches TRBD2 (6 bases). The V and J ends lost 5 bases and 5 bases respectively, with 21 bases between them. From germline, CDR1 is SEHNR and CDR2 FQNEAQ (reference sequence). The CDR3 sequence is 16 residues long. The CDR3 region is CASSPSWDHGGETQYF. In DNA, the CDR3 is TGTGCCAGCAGCCCATCCTGGGATCACGGAGGGGAGACCCAGTACTTC.

The V and J genes are TRBV7-9 and TRBJ2-3; D unresolved. The V gene lost 5 bases and the J gene lost 0 bases, with 3 bases spanning the gap. This CDR3 is 12 amino acids long. Germline assignment: CDR1 SEHNR and CDR2 FQNEAQ (reference sequence). The CDR3, as DNA: TGTGCCAGCAGCCCAAGCACAGATACGCAGTATTTT. The encoded protein is CASSPSTDTQYF. The full variable domain, its missing parts supplied by reference TRBV7-9 and TRBJ2-3, is DTGVSQNPRHKITKRGQNVTFRCDPISEHNRLYWYRQTLGQGPEFLTYFQNEAQLEKSRLLSDRFSAERPKGSFSTLEIQRTEQGDSAMYLCASSPSTDTQYFGPGTRLTVL.

The chain recombines TRBV29-1 with TRBJ2-5; TRBD1 aligns across 9 bases. The J call may be in error: the DNA end matches TRBJ2-7 better. The V gene's germline CDR1 is SQVTM and CDR2 ANQGSEA. This CDR3 comprises 14 residues. The CDR3 DNA sequence: TGCAGCGTTGAGGGGACAGGGACTACCTACGAGCAGTACTTC. This encodes CSVEGTGTTYEQYF.

This clone has just a few counts. The rearrangement uses TRBV19 and TRBJ1-5; 8 bases agree with TRBD1. In germline, CDR1 is LNHDA, CDR2 SQIVND (reference sequence). This CDR3 has 16 amino acids. The junction had 4 bases not matched to a gene; V was cut back by 3 bases and J by 0 bases. CDR3 amino acids: CASSITGGDSNQPQHF. The DNA for the CDR3 is TGTGCCAGTAGTATCACAGGGGGGGATAGCAATCAGCCCCAGCATTTT.

The genes are TRBV28 and TRBJ1-5, with 7 positions matching TRBD1. CDR1 is MDHEN and CDR2 is SYDVKM in the germline V gene. V gave up 6 bases and J gave up 9 bases; unmatched junction bases: 17. This CDR3 spans 16 amino acids. DNA of the CDR3: TGTGCCAGCAGGGAACAGGGGCCCTTTTTTGCGATGCCCCAGCATTTT. Translation: CASREQGPFFAMPQHF.

This clone was observed a few times. This chain uses TRBV12-5 with TRBJ1-2; D perhaps matches TRBD1 (5 bases). The CDR3 loop spans 12 amino acids. V was trimmed by 2 bases and J by 5 bases, leaving 6 bases between them. CDR1 LGHNT and CDR2 FRNRAP come from the germline V gene. CDR3 protein: CASGLWGYGYTF. The CDR3 DNA reads TGTGCTAGTGGTTTGTGGGGGTATGGCTACACCTTC.

V is TRBV7-9 and J is TRBJ2-5; no definite D call. Trimming left V 8 bases short and J 1 base short, with 11 bases between. The CDR3 totals 13 residues. The germline V gene encodes CDR1 SEHNR and CDR2 FQNEAQ (reference sequence). The CDR3 loop is CASAAGPQETQYF. The DNA for the CDR3 is TGTGCCAGCGCGGCAGGCCCCCAAGAGACCCAGTACTTC.